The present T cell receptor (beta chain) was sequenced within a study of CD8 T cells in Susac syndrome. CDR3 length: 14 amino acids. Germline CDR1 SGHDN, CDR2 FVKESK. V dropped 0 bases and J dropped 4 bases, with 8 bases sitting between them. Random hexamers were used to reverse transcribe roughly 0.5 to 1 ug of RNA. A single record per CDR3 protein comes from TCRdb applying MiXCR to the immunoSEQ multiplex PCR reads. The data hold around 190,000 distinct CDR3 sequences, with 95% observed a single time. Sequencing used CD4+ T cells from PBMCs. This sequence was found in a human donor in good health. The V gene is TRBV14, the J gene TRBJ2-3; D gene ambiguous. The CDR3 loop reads CASSQDFRADTQYF. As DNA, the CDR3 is TGTGCCAGCAGCCAAGATTTCCGGGCAGATACGCAGTATTTT.